One and the same sample provided the 22 T cell receptor beta chains below, sequenced in a study of CDR3 diversity in severe acne. Using its own MiXCR run on the PCR reads, TCRdb lists one record per CDR3 protein. The table shows over 100,000 distinct CDR3 sequences, with about half occurring only once. Sequences were obtained from blood. The receptors stem from a male donor with acne.

The chain employs TRBV20-1 and TRBJ2-3; a possible D gene is TRBD2 (5 bases). Germline CDR1 is DFQATT and CDR2 is SNEGSKA (reference sequence). The CDR3 consists of 14 residues. V lost 6 bases, J lost 0 bases, and 13 bases lay in between. The CDR3 loop is CSARLLDSTDTQYF. In DNA form, the CDR3 reads TGCAGTGCCCGACTACTAGATAGCACAGATACGCAGTATTTT.

In regard to this clonotype: Given a much more abundant clone one base away, this may be a read error. V gene TRBV10-1 combines with J gene TRBJ1-5; D is ambiguous. The CDR3 sequence is 12 residues long. CDR1 is WNHNN and CDR2 is SYGVQD in the germline V gene (reference sequence). This CDR3 reads CDSPPQHQPQHF. CDR3 DNA: TGCGACAGCCCGCCGCAGCATCAGCCCCAGCATTTT.

This clonotype came up a few times. The V and J genes are TRBV7-2 and TRBJ2-7; 7 bases map to TRBD2. V gave up 5 bases and J gave up 7 bases; unmatched junction bases: 14. The CDR3 totals 15 residues. Germline V CDR1 and CDR2: SGHTA, FQGNSA. This chain's CDR3 is CASSPSRLAPREQYF. The CDR3 DNA reads TGTGCCAGCAGCCCTAGCAGACTAGCCCCACGGGAGCAGTACTTC.

This clonotype was recorded many times. The V and J genes are TRBV6-2 or TRBV6-3 and TRBJ2-1; D unresolved. This CDR3 has 12 amino acids. Trimming shortened V by 0 bases and J by 10 bases, and 7 bases separated the two germline ends. Germline values: CDR1 MNHEY, CDR2 SVGEGT. The CDR3 reads CASSYSIREQFF. CDR3 in DNA: TGTGCCAGCAGTTACTCGATAAGGGAGCAGTTCTTC.

The V gene is TRBV24-1, the J gene TRBJ2-3; the D call may be TRBD1 or TRBD2 (6 bases each). Germline-derived CDR1 and CDR2 are KGHDR and SFDVKD. Between the trimmed V and J ends, which lost 4 bases and 3 bases, there was a span of 10 bases. CDR3 length: 14 amino acids. CDR3: CATSEGGGTDTQYF. CDR3 sequence (DNA): TGTGCCACCAGTGAGGGGGGCGGTACAGATACGCAGTATTTT.

The chain couples TRBV28 to TRBJ1-5, with D uncertain. This CDR3 comprises 12 residues. Germline V gives CDR1 MDHEN, CDR2 SYDVKM. V gave up 1 base and J gave up 7 bases, with 5 bases separating them. CDR3 DNA: TGTGCCAGCAGTTTATCGTGGCAGCCCCAGCATTTT. Encoded protein: CASSLSWQPQHF.

This clonotype was observed at least ten times. J is TRBJ2-1 and V is TRBV12-3 or TRBV12-4, with TRBD2 matching 9 bases. CDR3 length equals 15 residues. The V gene end was trimmed by 3 bases and the J gene end by 7 bases; junction bases not matched to a gene: 7. CDR3 region: CASSFLAGNVNEQFF. CDR3 nucleotides: TGTGCCAGCAGTTTCCTAGCGGGAAACGTAAATGAGCAGTTCTTC.

This clonotype was seen repeatedly, ten times or more. This rearrangement joins TRBV20-1 to TRBJ1-1; 9 bases match TRBD1. Germline assignment: CDR1 DFQATT and CDR2 SNEGSKA (reference sequence). CDR3 length: 14 residues. V lost 4 bases to trimming and J lost 1 base; unmatched junction nucleotides: 4. CDR3 protein: CSATRDRENTEAFF. CDR3 bases: TGCAGTGCTACCCGGGACAGGGAGAACACTGAAGCTTTCTTT.

This clonotype was seen at least ten times. The CDR3 protein is CASSQETTVNTEAFF. The CDR3 nucleotides are TGCGCCAGCAGCCAAGAGACGACCGTGAACACTGAAGCTTTCTTT. V gene TRBV4-3 combines with J gene TRBJ1-1; D uncertain. Between the trimmed V and J ends, which lost 0 bases and 0 bases, there was a span of 8 bases. The germline gives CDR1 LGHNA, CDR2 YSLEER. The CDR3 consists of 15 residues.

This chain uses TRBV12-3 or TRBV12-4 with TRBJ2-5; 9 bases map to TRBD1. The CDR3 is 13 amino acids. J gave up 5 bases and V 7 bases, and 5 bases lay outside the gene matches. In DNA, the CDR3 is TGTGCCAGCAATACCGGGACAGGGGAGACCCAGTACTTC. Its translation is CASNTGTGETQYF.

The V gene is TRBV25-1, the J gene TRBJ1-2; tentative D call: TRBD1 (5 bases). V lost 1 base and J lost 4, with 13 bases in between. Looked up from germline, CDR1 is MGHDK and CDR2 is SYGVNS. The CDR3 runs to 15 residues. DNA for the CDR3: TGTGCCAGCAGTGAATTAGACAGACCCTCCTATGGCTACACCTTC. It encodes CASSELDRPSYGYTF.

The gene calls are TRBV20-1 and TRBJ2-7; TRBD2 agrees at 11 bases. The CDR3 has 15 amino acids. Per germline, CDR1 DFQATT and CDR2 SNEGSKA (reference sequence). The CDR3 DNA reads as TGCAGCGCAGGACATAGCGGGAGGGGCGTATACGAGCAGTACTTC. It specifies CSAGHSGRGVYEQYF.

The chain couples TRBV25-1 to TRBJ2-5; D call uncertain. Germline-derived CDR1 and CDR2 are MGHDK and SYGVNS. The CDR3 runs 16 residues. V gave up 1 base and J gave up 4 bases, with 16 bases separating them. CDR3 in amino acids: CASSEWVEGHGETQYF. The CDR3 DNA is TGTGCCAGCAGTGAATGGGTAGAAGGGCATGGAGAGACCCAGTACTTC.

The chain has TRBV20-1 and TRBJ2-5; D is ambiguous. Between the trimmed V and J ends, which lost 0 bases and 3 bases, there was a span of 5 bases. Germline-derived CDR1 and CDR2 are DFQATT and SNEGSKA (reference sequence). The CDR3 has 12 residues. In DNA, the CDR3 is TGCAGTGCTAGAGATACAGAAGAGACCCAGTACTTC. It specifies CSARDTEETQYF.

By sample fraction, this clonotype is medium-sized. The chain joins TRBV7-9 to TRBJ1-1, with no clear D. Trimming cost V 0 bases and J 8 bases, with 7 bases left between them. Germline assignment: CDR1 SEHNR and CDR2 FQNEAQ (reference sequence). CDR3 length equals 12 residues. In DNA form, the CDR3 reads TGTGCCAGCAGCTTAGCTAGGCCAGAAGCTTTCTTT. It is translated as CASSLARPEAFF.

About this clonotype itself: It may be a read error: a sequence one base away is much more abundant. This chain connects TRBV24-1 to TRBJ1-4, with 7 positions matching TRBD1. The CDR3 extends over 17 amino acids. V shed 4 bases and J 5 bases; nucleotides not matched to a gene: 12. From germline, CDR1 is KGHDR and CDR2 SFDVKD. CDR3 residues: CATSDSGSAGGNEKLFF. CDR3 nucleotide sequence: TGTGCCACCAGTGACTCTGGGTCGGCAGGGGGGAATGAAAAACTGTTTTTT.

This clonotype was seen only a few times. The rearrangement uses TRBV7-6 and TRBJ2-5; 7 bases line up with TRBD2. Trimming took 1 base from V and 0 from J; bases not matched to a gene: 5. The CDR3 runs to 16 residues. Germline CDR1 is SGHVS and CDR2 is FNYEAQ. This CDR3 is CASSLEWGGNQETQYF. CDR3 nucleotide sequence: TGTGCCAGCAGCTTAGAGTGGGGGGGAAACCAAGAGACCCAGTACTTC. Drawing the rest from reference TRBV7-6 and TRBJ2-5, the complete variable domain is GAGVSQSPRYKVTKRGQDVALRCDPISGHVSLYWYRQALGQGPEFLTYFNYEAQQDKSGLPNDRFSAERPEGSISTLTIQRTEQRDSAMYRCASSLEWGGNQETQYFGPGTRLLVL.

The chain carries TRBV15 and TRBJ2-5; the D is unclear. Trimming took off 0 bases at V and 4 bases at J, with 9 bases between the two ends. This CDR3 contains 14 residues. CDR1 LNHNV and CDR2 YYDKDF come from the germline V gene (reference sequence). The CDR3 sequence is CATSRDRAAETQYF. CDR3 nucleotides: TGTGCCACCAGCAGAGATAGGGCAGCAGAGACCCAGTACTTC.

The chain links TRBV12-3 or TRBV12-4 to TRBJ1-4, with D unclear. This CDR3 comprises 13 residues. Between the trimmed V and J ends, which lost 6 bases and 8 bases, there was a span of 13 bases. The CDR3 DNA reads TGTGCCAGCAGCCTACAAAGCGTGGAAAAACTGTTTTTT. This sequence encodes CASSLQSVEKLFF.

Turning to this clonotype: Just one base apart from a much larger clone, this may be a read error. The chain recombines TRBV12-3 or TRBV12-4 with TRBJ2-1, with TRBD2 identical over 7 bases. The CDR3 is 13 amino acids. The CDR3, as DNA: TGTGCCAGCGCAGCGGGGTCCTACAATGGGCAGTTCTTC. It is translated as CASAAGSYNGQFF.

This clonotype ranks as medium-sized. The V gene is TRBV7-3, the J gene TRBJ2-3; D is possibly TRBD1 (5 bases). Germline values: CDR1 SGHTA, CDR2 FQGTGA. V lost 7 bases and J lost 0, with 11 bases in between. The CDR3 extends over 14 amino acids. CDR3 region: CASKPGSSTDTQYF. The DNA for the CDR3 is TGTGCCAGCAAGCCAGGGTCTAGCACAGATACGCAGTATTTT. Full variable domain (remainder filled in from reference TRBV7-3 and TRBJ2-3): GAGVSQTPSNKVTEKGKYVELRCDPISGHTALYWYRQSLGQGPEFLIYFQGTGAADDSGLPNDRFFAVRPEGSVSTLKIQRTERGDSAVYLCASKPGSSTDTQYFGPGTRLTVL.

This clonotype turned up a few times. Without the conserved terminal phenylalanine or tryptophan, this CDR3 likely stems from a read error. It is unclear where the CDR3 begins or ends on the DNA, so no DNA is shown, and the CDR3 is as TCRdb lists it. V and J are TRBV20-1 and TRBJ1-6; the table calls TRBD1, which could not be checked here. The CDR3 sequence runs 14 residues, both termini included. The V gene's germline CDR1 is DFQATT and CDR2 SNEGSKA (reference sequence). CDR3 residues: CSAGTGGYGYTFGS.